The 27 T cell receptor beta chains presented below share a single source sample, sequenced in a study of beta chain features in type 1 diabetes. The investigators reverse transcribed all of the isolated RNA, so they sequenced expressed TCRB transcripts. Sequencing used immunoSEQ multiplex PCR; TCRdb keeps in-frame clones, though not all of them. The sample consists of tens of thousands of clones, around a third of them appearing once. Specimen: stem cell memory CD4+ T cells from blood. All receptors come from a woman aged 18 to 35 in good health.

This clone was seen more than once but under ten times. The chain carries TRBV2 and TRBJ2-2, with a weak D call TRBD2 (6 bases). V was cut by 3 bases and J by 3 bases, with 11 bases left in between. This CDR3 is built from 15 residues. Germline V gene data show CDR1 as SNHLY and CDR2 as FYNNEI. The CDR3 DNA reads TGTGCCAGCAGTGAGGCAGGGAGGTACACCGGGGAGCTGTTTTTT. Residues: CASSEAGRYTGELFF.

This clone was seen only once. The CDR3 DNA reads TGTGCCAGCAGTGCTATACAGGGTATCTATGGCTACACCTTC. Its translation: CASSAIQGIYGYTF. The chain carries TRBV6-5 and TRBJ1-2; tentatively, D is TRBD1 (6 bases). Trimming took off 5 bases at V and 4 bases at J, with 14 bases between the two ends. Germline values: CDR1 MNHEY, CDR2 SVGAGI. This CDR3 comprises 14 residues.

Concerning this clone: At one of its ends the junction is not consistent with the germline gene, which may arise from a read error. This chain uses TRBV30 with TRBJ2-7; 9 positions match TRBD2. This CDR3 spans 14 amino acids. Germline V gene sequence: CDR1 GTSNPN, CDR2 SVGIG (reference sequence). DNA for the CDR3: TGTGCCTGGAGCCTGGGGGGGACTAGCTTTACTCTTCTCTTC. Its protein product is CAWSLGGTSFTLLF.

J is TRBJ1-2 and V is TRBV19; no firm D call. The CDR3 is 13 amino acids. Germline V gene data show CDR1 as LNHDA and CDR2 as SQIVND (reference sequence). The V end lost 0 bases, the J end lost 4 bases, and 6 bases lay between the germline ends. CDR3 sequence reads: CASSIEQFYGYTF. CDR3 sequence (DNA): TGTGCCAGTAGTATAGAACAGTTCTATGGCTACACCTTC.

A few counts support this clone. The chain links TRBV5-6 to TRBJ2-7; 7 positions match TRBD2. Trimming removed 1 base from V and 4 bases from J; junction bases left unmatched: 8. The CDR3 loop spans 15 amino acids. Germline V lookup: CDR1 SGHDT, CDR2 YYEEEE. CDR3 region: CASSLLGSGNYEQYF. CDR3 sequence (DNA): TGTGCCAGCAGCTTGTTAGGGAGCGGGAATTACGAGCAGTACTTC.

The chain combines TRBV18 with TRBJ2-5; 11 bases fit TRBD1. This CDR3 has 14 amino acids. The germline V gene encodes CDR1 KGHSH and CDR2 LQKENI. After removal of 4 bases from V and 3 bases from J, the junction contained 1 base not matched to a gene. CDR3 amino acids: CASSRDRGEETQYF. The CDR3 DNA sequence: TGTGCCAGCTCACGGGACAGGGGGGAAGAGACCCAGTACTTC.

The chain is built from TRBV7-2 and TRBJ1-4; D perhaps matches TRBD1 (5 bases). Germline CDR1 and CDR2: SGHTA and FQGNSA. Trimming pared 5 bases from V and 7 bases from J, leaving 20 bases between. The CDR3 extends over 16 amino acids. This CDR3 reads CASSQQLARAGEKLFF. The DNA of the CDR3 is TGTGCCAGCAGCCAACAACTAGCCAGGGCGGGTGAAAAACTGTTTTTT.

The chain employs TRBV27 and TRBJ2-3; 7 bases align to TRBD2. The CDR3 consists of 15 residues. Trimming at V came to 7 bases and at J to 0 bases, leaving 7 bases not matched to a gene. Germline CDR1 and CDR2: MNHEY and SMNVEV (reference sequence). CDR3 nucleotides: TGTGCCAGCAACAAGCGGGGTGATAGCACAGATACGCAGTATTTT. It yields the protein CASNKRGDSTDTQYF.

This clone has just a few counts. The rearrangement links TRBV7-8 to TRBJ1-1; D uncertain. Trimming removed 5 bases at V and 1 base at J, with 11 bases between. Germline values: CDR1 SGHVS, CDR2 FQNEAQ. This CDR3 has 14 residues. Written as DNA, the CDR3 is TGTGCCAGCAGCCCCATGGTCGGGAACACTGAAGCTTTCTTT. Its translation is CASSPMVGNTEAFF.

Concerning this clone itself: This CDR3 is also generated by other DNA sequences in the sample. V gene TRBV7-3 combines with J gene TRBJ2-3; 8 nucleotides line up with TRBD2. Per the germline V gene, CDR1 is SGHTA and CDR2 is FQGTGA. The CDR3 is made up of 14 amino acids. With V trimmed by 2 bases and J by 4 bases, 2 bases remained unmatched. The CDR3 reads CASSLSGGADTQYF. The DNA for the CDR3 is TGTGCCAGCAGCTTATCGGGGGGGGCAGATACGCAGTATTTT.

The J gene is TRBJ2-1, the V gene TRBV11-3, with TRBD1 identical over 10 bases. The germline gives CDR1 SGHNT, CDR2 YENEEA. With 0 bases clipped from V and 3 bases from J, the junction kept 5 bases outside the gene matches. CDR3 length: 17 amino acids. Here the CDR3 DNA reads TGTGCCAGCAGCTTAGATCTCCGGACAGGGGGCTACAATGAGCAGTTCTTC. Translation gives CASSLDLRTGGYNEQFF.

The chain has TRBV6-1 and TRBJ1-1, with unresolved D. Trimming removed 2 bases at V and 4 bases at J, with 8 bases between. CDR1 is MNHNS and CDR2 is SASEGT in the germline V gene. The CDR3 extends over 13 amino acids. The CDR3 DNA follows: TGTGCCAGCAGTGAATTAAGAGGCACTGAAGCTTTCTTT. Its translation is CASSELRGTEAFF.

This clone was detected only a few times. V gene TRBV5-1 combines with J gene TRBJ2-1, with D maybe TRBD2 (6 bases). This CDR3 is 15 amino acids long. The V gene lost 0 bases and the J gene lost 4 bases, with 11 bases spanning the gap. Germline lookup yields CDR1 SGHRS and CDR2 YFSETQ. The CDR3 here is CASSLEAGTYNEQFF. The CDR3 DNA follows: TGCGCCAGCAGCTTGGAGGCGGGAACGTACAATGAGCAGTTCTTC.

This chain joins TRBV11-2 and TRBJ2-5; a possible D gene is TRBD2 (6 bases). The V gene's germline CDR1 is SGHAT and CDR2 FQNNGV. V lost 7 bases to trimming and J lost 5 bases, with 14 bases between them. CDR3 length: 13 residues. CDR3 amino acids: CASTPSGRETQYF. For the CDR3, the DNA is TGTGCCAGCACACCTTCAGGGAGGGAGACCCAGTACTTC.

This clone was seen a few times. The chain uses TRBV2 and TRBJ1-6; 8 bases fit TRBD1. With V trimmed by 6 bases and J by 9 bases, 4 bases remained unmatched. CDR3 length equals 13 residues. Germline CDR1 is SNHLY and CDR2 is FYNNEI. This chain's CDR3 is CASSGDRGSPLHF. CDR3 sequence (DNA): TGTGCCAGCAGCGGCGACAGGGGTTCACCCCTCCACTTT.

This clone was counted a few times. The V and J genes are TRBV14 and TRBJ2-4; TRBD2 matches at 8 bases. Per the germline V gene, CDR1 is SGHDN and CDR2 is FVKESK. CDR3 size: 12 residues. The junction had 5 bases not matched to a gene; V was cut back by 4 bases and J by 12 bases. CDR3 in DNA: TGTGCCAGCAGCCCTCGGGGGGGGGCTCAGTACTTC. This encodes CASSPRGGAQYF.

The chain employs TRBV6-5 and TRBJ2-1; 8 positions match TRBD2. There are 16 residues in the CDR3. Germline V gene sequence: CDR1 MNHEY, CDR2 SVGAGI. V shed 2 bases, J shed 8 bases, and the junction held 11 bases outside the gene matches. The CDR3 nucleotides read TGTGCCAGCAGTTACGTCCCCGGACTAGCTAAGGATGAGCAGTTCTTC. It is translated as CASSYVPGLAKDEQFF.

This chain connects TRBV6-1 to TRBJ2-1; 14 bases line up with TRBD2. With V trimmed by 5 bases and J by 7 bases, 4 bases remained unmatched. CDR3 length: 15 amino acids. Germline V gives CDR1 MNHNS, CDR2 SASEGT. DNA for the CDR3: TGTGCCAGCAGTCCCGGGACTAGCGGGAGTAATGAGCAGTTCTTC. Translated, it gives CASSPGTSGSNEQFF.

V usage is TRBV7-8 and J usage is TRBJ1-5; maybe TRBD1 (6 bases). Trimming pared 4 bases from V and 0 bases from J, leaving 10 bases between. CDR1 and CDR2 (germline): SGHVS, FQNEAQ. The CDR3 sequence is 15 residues long. CDR3 DNA: TGTGCCAGCAGCTCCCAGGGGCTTAGCAATCAGCCCCAGCATTTT. It codes for CASSSQGLSNQPQHF.

The chain employs TRBV4-3 and TRBJ1-6; 10 bases match TRBD1. There are 16 residues in the CDR3. Germline CDR1 is LGHNA and CDR2 is YSLEER. Trimming cost V 1 base and J 5 bases; bases outside gene matches: 2. DNA of the CDR3: TGCGCCAGCAGCCAAGGGACAGGGGGGAATAATTCACCCCTCCACTTT. It codes for CASSQGTGGNNSPLHF.

This clone was observed a few times. The genes are TRBV7-3 and TRBJ2-1; 7 nucleotides line up with TRBD2. This CDR3 has 14 amino acids. V trimming: 4 bases; J trimming: 8 bases; junction bases outside the gene matches: 8. From germline, CDR1 is SGHTA and CDR2 FQGTGA. CDR3 amino acids: CASSSRESGDEQFF. Here the CDR3 DNA reads TGTGCCAGCAGCTCCCGGGAGAGCGGGGATGAGCAGTTCTTC.

The CDR3 nucleotides are TGTGCCAGCAGTGCCCGCCGAGCGGGAGGGCCGGACACCGGGGAGCTGTTTTTT. This codes for CASSARRAGGPDTGELFF. The chain has TRBV2 and TRBJ2-2; 10 bases align to TRBD2. Germline V gene sequence: CDR1 SNHLY, CDR2 FYNNEI. The V gene end was trimmed by 4 bases and the J gene end by 3 bases; junction bases not matched to a gene: 11. This CDR3 comprises 18 residues.

The chain carries TRBV7-2 and TRBJ2-1, with D possibly being TRBD1 (6 bases). Trimming pared 5 bases from V and 4 bases from J, leaving 15 bases between. The CDR3 loop spans 15 amino acids. Germline V gene lookup returns CDR1 SGHTA and CDR2 FQGNSA. DNA of the CDR3: TGTGCCAGCAGCATCCACAGGGCTCGGTACAATGAGCAGTTCTTC. Its protein product is CASSIHRARYNEQFF.

This clone was observed a handful of times. V gene TRBV19 combines with J gene TRBJ2-7; 9 positions agree with TRBD1. J was trimmed by 2 bases and V by 6 bases; bases with no gene match: 8. CDR1 LNHDA and CDR2 SQIVND come from the germline V gene (reference sequence). CDR3 length equals 15 residues. The CDR3 loop is CASSPGTGTTYEQYF. The CDR3 DNA reads as TGTGCCAGTAGCCCCGGGACAGGGACCACCTACGAGCAGTACTTC.

This clone has just a few counts. V is TRBV5-1 and J is TRBJ2-7; possible D gene TRBD1, 5 bases. Germline V gene lookup returns CDR1 SGHRS and CDR2 YFSETQ. The CDR3 runs to 14 residues. The V end was cut by 0 bases, the J end by 3 bases, with 10 bases between. In DNA form, the CDR3 reads TGCGCCAGCAGCTTGGGGCAGGGTTTCTACGAGCAGTACTTC. Its protein is CASSLGQGFYEQYF.

The chain employs TRBV6-5 and TRBJ2-1; TRBD2 agrees at 10 bases. This CDR3 region has 16 residues. Per the germline V gene, CDR1 is MNHEY and CDR2 is SVGAGI. V was pared by 1 base and J by 2 bases, with 2 bases of the junction left unmatched. Written as DNA, the CDR3 is TGTGCCAGCAGTTACTTAGCGGGAGGCCCCTACAATGAGCAGTTCTTC. Translation: CASSYLAGGPYNEQFF.

The chain is built from TRBV2 and TRBJ1-2; the match to TRBD1 covers 8 bases. The ends lost 6 bases at V and 5 bases at J; junction bases unmatched: 8. Germline-derived CDR1 and CDR2 are SNHLY and FYNNEI. This CDR3 spans 14 amino acids. The CDR3 is CASRSGQVAYGYTF. CDR3 in DNA: TGTGCCAGCAGGTCGGGACAGGTGGCGTATGGCTACACCTTC.